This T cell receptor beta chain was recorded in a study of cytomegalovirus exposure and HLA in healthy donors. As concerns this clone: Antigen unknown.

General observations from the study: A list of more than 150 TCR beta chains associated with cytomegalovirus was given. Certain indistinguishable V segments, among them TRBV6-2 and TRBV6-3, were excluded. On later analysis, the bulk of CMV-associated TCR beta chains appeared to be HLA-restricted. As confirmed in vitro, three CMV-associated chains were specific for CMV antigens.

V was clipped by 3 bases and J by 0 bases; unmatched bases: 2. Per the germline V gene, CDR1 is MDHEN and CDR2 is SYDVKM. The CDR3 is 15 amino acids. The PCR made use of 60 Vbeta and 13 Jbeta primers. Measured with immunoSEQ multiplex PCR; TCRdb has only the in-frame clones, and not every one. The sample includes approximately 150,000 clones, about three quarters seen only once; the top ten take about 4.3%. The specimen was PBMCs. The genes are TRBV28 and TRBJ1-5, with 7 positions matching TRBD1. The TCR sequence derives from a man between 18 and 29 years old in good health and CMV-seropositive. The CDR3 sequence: CASSLTGLSNQPQHF. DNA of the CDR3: TGTGCCAGCAGTTTGACAGGGCTTAGCAATCAGCCCCAGCATTTT.